These 8 T cell receptor beta chains were all obtained from the same sample, sequenced in a study of cytomegalovirus exposure and HLA in healthy donors. Generated by immunoSEQ multiplex PCR, the TCRdb table keeps only in-frame clones and is missing some. The sample includes 300,000 to 450,000 clones, roughly 90% seen only once; the top ten take 0.83%. The material sequenced was PBMCs. The receptor set was obtained from a woman aged 18-30 years in good health and CMV-seronegative.

The V gene is TRBV19, the J gene TRBJ2-1; 8 nucleotides match TRBD1. Trimming took 7 bases from V and 7 from J; bases not matched to a gene: 6. The CDR3 spans 13 residues. Germline assignment: CDR1 LNHDA and CDR2 SQIVND (reference sequence). The CDR3 coding sequence is TGTGCCAGTACTAGACAGGGGCGGAATGAGCAGTTCTTC. Protein product: CASTRQGRNEQFF.

This chain connects TRBV6-5 to TRBJ1-2; D gene unclear. The V end was cut by 6 bases, the J end by 5 bases, with 16 bases between. CDR3 length equals 14 residues. Germline CDR1 reads MNHEY; CDR2 reads SVGAGI. The CDR3 DNA follows: TGTGCCAGCAGAGCCGGGGTTCTATCTTATGGCTACACCTTC. Translated, it gives CASRAGVLSYGYTF.

The gene calls are TRBV5-8 and TRBJ1-3; 7 positions agree with TRBD1. Germline V gene sequence: CDR1 SGHTS, CDR2 YDEGEE. J gave up 0 bases and V 4 bases, and 7 bases lay outside the gene matches. This CDR3 is 16 amino acids long. CDR3 nucleotide sequence: TGTGCCAGCAGCCGAGGACAGGTCTTCTCTGGAAACACCATATATTTT. This sequence encodes CASSRGQVFSGNTIYF.

The V gene is TRBV4-2, the J gene TRBJ1-4, with 7 nucleotides matching TRBD1. From germline, CDR1 is LGHNA and CDR2 YNFKEQ. The CDR3 length is 17 residues. The junction had 14 bases not matched to a gene; V was cut back by 4 bases and J by 6 bases. The CDR3 DNA reads TGTGCCAGCAGCCCCATCAAACCGACAGGGCTCTATGAAAAACTGTTTTTT. This sequence encodes CASSPIKPTGLYEKLFF.

The chain combines TRBV9 with TRBJ2-1, with 8 nucleotides matching TRBD2. CDR1 and CDR2 (germline): SGDLS, YYNGEE. V was clipped by 2 bases and J by 5 bases; unmatched bases: 12. The CDR3 extends over 17 amino acids. This chain's CDR3 is CASSVGRSGGRDNEQFF. The DNA of the CDR3 is TGTGCCAGCAGCGTGGGAAGGAGCGGGGGTCGGGACAATGAGCAGTTCTTC.

This rearrangement joins TRBV28 to TRBJ2-4; D is perhaps TRBD2 (5 bases). CDR1 and CDR2 (germline): MDHEN, SYDVKM. The ends were cut back, 4 bases at V and 6 bases at J, with 7 bases in the middle. The CDR3 covers 12 residues. The CDR3: CASSSEGNIQYF. CDR3 sequence (DNA): TGTGCCAGCAGTTCTGAGGGAAACATTCAGTACTTC.

The chain carries TRBV6-1 and TRBJ1-1; no definite D call. V lost 2 bases and J 1 base, leaving 5 bases between the germline ends. The V gene's germline CDR1 is MNHNS and CDR2 SASEGT. The CDR3 runs 13 residues. CDR3: CASSESGNTEAFF. CDR3 DNA sequence: TGTGCCAGCAGTGAATCAGGGAACACTGAAGCTTTCTTT.

The CDR3 loop is CASSEGAPSGSVVFF. The CDR3 coding sequence is TGTGCCAGCAGTGAAGGGGCGCCTAGCGGGAGTGTGGTGTTCTTC. The gene calls are TRBV2 and TRBJ2-1; 10 bases map to TRBD2. The CDR3 contains 15 residues. V lost 1 base and J lost 15; bases outside the gene matches: 12. Per germline, CDR1 SNHLY and CDR2 FYNNEI.